This T cell receptor beta chain was identified during a study of cytomegalovirus exposure and HLA in healthy donors. Donors consisted of healthy bone marrow donors. V lost 4 bases to trimming and J lost 2 bases, with 11 bases between them. From germline, CDR1 is GTSNPN and CDR2 SVGIG (reference sequence). The CDR3 has 13 amino acids. Vbeta (60) and Jbeta (13) primers were used in the PCR. This table comes from immunoSEQ multiplex PCR, and its TCRdb copy is limited to in-frame clones, with some not included. The data hold around 100,000 clones, with 74% observed a single time. Study-level results: Later on, a genetic analysis was performed. It linked a missense variant in DCLRE1C with V- and J-gene trimming of TCR beta. In a later analysis, specific HLA alleles were associated with more than 15,000 TCR beta sequences at a 0.05 false discovery rate.

About this clone itself: Antigen specificity is unknown.

The sequence derives from a man younger than 45 in good health and CMV-seropositive. The source material was PBMCs. The chain is built from TRBV30 and TRBJ1-1; D not certain. CDR3 amino acids: CAWTDTVNTEAFF. In DNA form, the CDR3 reads TGTGCCTGGACTGACACGGTAAACACTGAAGCTTTCTTT.